This paragraph covers one T cell receptor beta chain sequence. The sample belongs to a study of blood T cell repertoires in COVID-19. Assay used: immunoSEQ multiplex PCR; TCRdb lists only in-frame clones, some missing. The profile covers 120,000 or so clones, with more than 75% appearing a single time and 3% to 4% taken by the ten largest. This receptor was taken from a man aged 60-69 years with acute or convalescent COVID-19. The sequenced sample consisted of peripheral blood.

In DNA form, the CDR3 reads TGTGCCAGCAGCGCTGGACAGTTAAATGAAAAACTGTTTTTT. It specifies CASSAGQLNEKLFF. This sequence joins TRBV5-8 and TRBJ1-4; TRBD1 is a possible D gene (6 bases). V gave up 4 bases and J gave up 5 bases, with 12 bases separating them. Looked up from germline, CDR1 is SGHTS and CDR2 is YDEGEE. This CDR3 has 14 residues.